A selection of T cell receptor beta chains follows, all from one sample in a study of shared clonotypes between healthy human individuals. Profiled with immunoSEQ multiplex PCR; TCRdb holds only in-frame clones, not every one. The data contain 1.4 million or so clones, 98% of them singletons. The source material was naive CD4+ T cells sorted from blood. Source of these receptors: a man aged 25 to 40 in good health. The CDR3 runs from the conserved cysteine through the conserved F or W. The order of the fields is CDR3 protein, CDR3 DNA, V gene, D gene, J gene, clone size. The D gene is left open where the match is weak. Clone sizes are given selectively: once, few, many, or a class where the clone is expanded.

CDR3: CASSRHRDPGYEQYF; DNA: TGTGCCAGCAGCAGACACCGGGACCCTGGCTACGAGCAGTACTTC; V: TRBV6-6; D: .; J: TRBJ2-7; size: .
CDR3: CASSLSVAGSKNIQYF; DNA: TGCGCCAGCAGCTTGTCCGTGGCCGGGTCCAAAAACATTCAGTACTTC; V: TRBV5-1; D: .; J: TRBJ2-4; size: .
CDR3: CSAARGSRETQYF; DNA: TGCAGCGCCGCACGGGGGTCCAGGGAGACCCAGTACTTC; V: TRBV29-1; D: .; J: TRBJ2-5; size: once
CDR3: CASSYAGRISSEQYF; DNA: TGTGCCAGCAGCTACGCGGGCCGAATTAGTTCAGAGCAGTACTTC; V: TRBV5-4; D: .; J: TRBJ2-7; size: .
CDR3: CASSLPQKLGYGYTF; DNA: TGTGCCAGCAGCCTCCCCCAGAAGTTGGGGTATGGCTACACCTTC; V: TRBV6-4; D: .; J: TRBJ1-2; size: .
CDR3: CASSLVGEREQYF; DNA: TGTGCCAGCAGCTTGGTCGGGGAGAGGGAGCAGTACTTC; V: TRBV5-4; D: .; J: TRBJ2-7; size: .
CDR3: CASSLSLAGADNEQFF; DNA: TGCGCCAGCAGCTTATCTTTAGCGGGGGCGGACAATGAGCAGTTCTTC; V: TRBV5-1; D: TRBD2; J: TRBJ2-1; size: .
CDR3: CASSLRGDSSYEQYF; DNA: TGCGCCAGCAGCCTTCGGGGGGATAGCTCCTACGAGCAGTACTTC; V: TRBV5-1; D: TRBD2; J: TRBJ2-7; size: once
CDR3: CASSLKTSGSEQYF; DNA: TGTGCCAGCAGCTTAAAGACTAGCGGGAGCGAGCAGTACTTC; V: TRBV7-2; D: TRBD2; J: TRBJ2-7; size: .
CDR3: CASSRLAGVFNEQFF; DNA: TGTGCCAGCAGCCGACTAGCGGGAGTATTCAATGAGCAGTTCTTC; V: TRBV6-5; D: TRBD2; J: TRBJ2-1; size: .
CDR3: CASSLAAGKRSGANVLTF; DNA: TGCGCCAGCAGCTTGGCCGCAGGGAAAAGGTCTGGGGCCAACGTCCTGACTTTC; V: TRBV5-1; D: .; J: TRBJ2-6; size: .
CDR3: CASSLAGSGGYTF; DNA: TGTGCCAGCAGCTTGGCCGGGTCTGGGGGCTACACCTTC; V: TRBV5-4; D: .; J: TRBJ1-2; size: .
CDR3: CASSVAGENTEAFF; DNA: TGTGCCAGCAGCGTTGCGGGGGAGAACACTGAAGCTTTCTTT; V: TRBV9; D: .; J: TRBJ1-1; size: .
CDR3: CASTPGTGVGYTF; DNA: TGTGCCAGCACCCCCGGGACAGGGGTTGGCTACACCTTC; V: TRBV5-5; D: TRBD1; J: TRBJ1-2; size: .
CDR3: CASSPPSGSQETQYF; DNA: TGTGCCAGCTCACCACCGTCTGGGTCCCAAGAGACCCAGTACTTC; V: TRBV18; D: .; J: TRBJ2-5; size: once
CDR3: CASSLAQVTGGYGYTF; DNA: TGCGCCAGCAGCTTGGCCCAGGTGACAGGGGGCTATGGCTACACCTTC; V: TRBV5-1; D: TRBD1; J: TRBJ1-2; size: .
CDR3: CASSQGQGPQQPQHF; DNA: TGTGCCAGTAGCCAGGGACAGGGGCCTCAGCAGCCCCAGCATTTT; V: TRBV19; D: TRBD1; J: TRBJ1-5; size: .
CDR3: CASRGLPSGGNEQFF; DNA: TGTGCCAGCAGGGGGCTGCCTAGCGGGGGGAATGAGCAGTTCTTC; V: TRBV27; D: TRBD2; J: TRBJ2-1; size: .
CDR3: CASSLDSLSYNEQFF; DNA: TGCGCCAGCAGCTTGGACAGCTTATCCTACAATGAGCAGTTCTTC; V: TRBV5-1; D: .; J: TRBJ2-1; size: .
CDR3: CASSLSGAGTRLTYEQYF; DNA: TGTGCCAGCAGCTTATCCGGGGCCGGGACTAGATTAACCTACGAGCAGTACTTC; V: TRBV11-2; D: TRBD2; J: TRBJ2-7; size: .
CDR3: CASSSTLQGYEQYF; DNA: TGTGCCAGCAGCTCTACCCTCCAAGGCTACGAGCAGTACTTC; V: TRBV7-6; D: .; J: TRBJ2-7; size: .
CDR3: CASSLLAGGPLNEQFF; DNA: TGTGCCAGCAGCTTACTAGCGGGAGGGCCGTTGAATGAGCAGTTCTTC; V: TRBV11-3; D: TRBD2; J: TRBJ2-1; size: .
CDR3: CASSPQGRRAFF; DNA: TGTGCCAGCAGTCCCCAGGGGCGACGGGCTTTCTTT; V: TRBV6-6; D: .; J: TRBJ1-1; size: .
CDR3: CASSRAGTGSSYEQYF; DNA: TGCGCCAGCAGCCGGGCCGGGACAGGGAGCTCCTACGAGCAGTACTTC; V: TRBV5-1; D: TRBD1; J: TRBJ2-7; size: .
CDR3: CASSSLIGPNTGELFF; DNA: TGTGCCAGCAGCTCCCTCATAGGGCCCAACACCGGGGAGCTGTTTTTT; V: TRBV11-2; D: .; J: TRBJ2-2; size: .
CDR3: CASSYLRDTEAFF; DNA: TGTGCCAGCAGTTACCTTCGGGACACTGAAGCTTTCTTT; V: TRBV6-5; D: .; J: TRBJ1-1; size: once
CDR3: CASSAHRKSSYEQYF; DNA: TGTGCCAGCAGCGCCCACAGGAAAAGCTCCTACGAGCAGTACTTC; V: TRBV9; D: .; J: TRBJ2-7; size: .
CDR3: CASSLLETQYF; DNA: TGTGCCAGCAGCTTACTAGAGACCCAGTACTTC; V: TRBV7-9; D: .; J: TRBJ2-5; size: .
CDR3: CASSLGTGWIGELFF; DNA: TGCGCCAGCAGCTTAGGGACAGGGTGGATCGGGGAGCTGTTTTTT; V: TRBV5-1; D: TRBD1; J: TRBJ2-2; size: .
CDR3: CASSSRSGETQYF; DNA: TGTGCCAGCAGCTCACGCTCGGGGGAGACCCAGTACTTC; V: TRBV7-3; D: .; J: TRBJ2-5; size: .
CDR3: CASSLGGGYPYEQYF; DNA: TGTGCCAGCAGCTTAGGGGGAGGGTATCCCTACGAGCAGTACTTC; V: TRBV7-8; D: TRBD2; J: TRBJ2-7; size: once
CDR3: CASSWGETQYF; DNA: TGTGCCAGCAGTTGGGGGGAGACCCAGTACTTC; V: TRBV25-1; D: .; J: TRBJ2-5; size: once
CDR3: CASSYSGRALYEQYF; DNA: TGCGCCAGCAGTTATAGCGGGAGGGCCTTATACGAGCAGTACTTC; V: TRBV10-1; D: TRBD2; J: TRBJ2-7; size: once
CDR3: CASSYVAASSTDTQYF; DNA: TGTGCCAGCAGTTACGTGGCAGCCTCTAGCACAGATACGCAGTATTTT; V: TRBV6-5; D: .; J: TRBJ2-3; size: .
CDR3: CASSQDRNTEAFF; DNA: TGTGCCAGCAGTCAAGACAGGAACACTGAAGCTTTCTTT; V: TRBV2; D: .; J: TRBJ1-1; size: .
CDR3: CAIRDIRTTEAFF; DNA: TGTGCCATCAGGGACATACGGACCACTGAAGCTTTCTTT; V: TRBV10-3; D: .; J: TRBJ1-1; size: once
CDR3: CASSLAGGRNTEAFF; DNA: TGCGCCAGCAGCTTGGCGGGCGGCAGGAACACTGAAGCTTTCTTT; V: TRBV5-1; D: .; J: TRBJ1-1; size: .
CDR3: CASSLVVSGELFF; DNA: TGTGCCAGCAGCTTAGTAGTCTCCGGGGAGCTGTTTTTT; V: TRBV7-6; D: .; J: TRBJ2-2; size: .
CDR3: CASSRDYGYTF; DNA: TGTGCCAGCAGTCGAGACTATGGCTACACCTTC; V: TRBV6-6; D: .; J: TRBJ1-2; size: once
CDR3: CATSSHPRGHEQYF; DNA: TGTGCCACCAGCAGTCACCCCAGGGGCCACGAGCAGTACTTC; V: TRBV15; D: .; J: TRBJ2-7; size: .
CDR3: CSVPAYYEQYF; DNA: TGCAGTGTTCCAGCCTACTACGAGCAGTACTTC; V: TRBV20-1; D: .; J: TRBJ2-7; size: .
CDR3: CASSPGLAGGGNEQFF; DNA: TGCGCCAGCAGCCCGGGGCTAGCGGGAGGGGGCAATGAGCAGTTCTTC; V: TRBV4-3; D: TRBD2; J: TRBJ2-1; size: .
CDR3: CASSMRTGTSGITQYF; DNA: TGTGCCAGCAGCATGCGTACCGGGACTAGCGGGATCACGCAGTATTTT; V: TRBV9; D: TRBD2; J: TRBJ2-3; size: .
CDR3: CASDRGQTEAFF; DNA: TGTGCCAGCGACAGGGGGCAAACTGAAGCTTTCTTT; V: TRBV28; D: TRBD1; J: TRBJ1-1; size: .
CDR3: CASSRPLQSGKLFF; DNA: TGTGCCAGCAGCCGACCCCTTCAAAGCGGAAAACTGTTTTTT; V: TRBV5-6; D: .; J: TRBJ1-4; size: .
CDR3: CATSRAGTTQETQYF; DNA: TGTGCCACCAGCAGAGCTGGGACTACTCAAGAGACCCAGTACTTC; V: TRBV15; D: TRBD2; J: TRBJ2-5; size: .
CDR3: CAISESEILGFF; DNA: TGTGCCATCAGTGAGTCCGAGATTCTGGGTTTCTTT; V: TRBV10-3; D: .; J: TRBJ1-1; size: .